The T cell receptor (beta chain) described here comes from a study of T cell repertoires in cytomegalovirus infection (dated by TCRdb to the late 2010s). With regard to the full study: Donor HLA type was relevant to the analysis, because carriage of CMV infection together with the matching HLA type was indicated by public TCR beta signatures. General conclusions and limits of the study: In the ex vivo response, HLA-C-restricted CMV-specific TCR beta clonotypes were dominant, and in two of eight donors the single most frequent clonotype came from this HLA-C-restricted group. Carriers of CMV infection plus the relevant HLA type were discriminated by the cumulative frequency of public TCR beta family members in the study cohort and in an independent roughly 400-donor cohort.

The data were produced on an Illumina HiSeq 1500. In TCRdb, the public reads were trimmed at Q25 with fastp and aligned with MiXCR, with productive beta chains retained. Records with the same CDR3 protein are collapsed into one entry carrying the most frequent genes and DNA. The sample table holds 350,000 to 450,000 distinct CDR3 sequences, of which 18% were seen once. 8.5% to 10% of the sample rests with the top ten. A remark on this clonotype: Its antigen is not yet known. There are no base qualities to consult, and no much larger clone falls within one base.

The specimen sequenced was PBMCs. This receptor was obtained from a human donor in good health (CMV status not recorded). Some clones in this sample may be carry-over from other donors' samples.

The base sequence is TGCGCCAGCAGCCAAGATACAACCTACAGCTCCTATAATTCACCCCTCCACTTT. It specifies CASSQDTTYSSYNSPLHF. The sequence links TRBV4-1 to TRBJ1-6, with the D gene not clear enough to name. Trimming removed 0 bases from V and 0 bases from J, leaving 12 bases between the germline ends. The CDR3 goes from the cysteine to the phenylalanine over 18 residues. Left in the record is the CDR3 DNA by itself, 54 bases read in frame from the first base. From the germline V gene, CDR1 is MGHRA and CDR2 is YSYEKL.